This TCR beta chain comes out of a study of CD8 T cells in Susac syndrome. Notes on the study in general: The authors found about 17 Susac-specific public clones in total CD8+ repertoires and about five in CD8+ TEMRA repertoires.

Regarding this clonotype: The antigen remains unidentified.

V gave up 4 bases and J gave up 0 bases; unmatched junction bases: 5. The CDR3 runs to 15 residues. Negative isolation was used for CD8+ and CD4+ T cells and FACS enrichment for TEMRA cells. The authors reverse transcribed roughly 0.5 to 1 ug RNA with random hexamers. TCRdb re-called the immunoSEQ multiplex PCR reads through MiXCR, storing one row per CDR3 protein. The sample holds about 120,000 distinct CDR3 sequences, 90% to 95% seen once. The rearrangement links TRBV12-3 or TRBV12-4 to TRBJ1-2, with 7 bases matching TRBD1. Sequenced input: CD8+ T cells from PBMCs. The sequence was collected from a human donor with Susac syndrome. In DNA form, the CDR3 reads TGTGCCAGCAGTTCTTACAGGGGTACTAACTATGGCTACACCTTC. Translation: CASSSYRGTNYGYTF.